The present T cell receptor beta chain was sequenced within a study of tumor and adjacent non-tumor tissue in lung cancer. No cell sorting was done before RNA was extracted from the tissue. TCRbeta libraries were built with three rounds of nested PCR, modified from ARM-PCR. MiXCR, applied by TCRdb to the multiplex PCR reads, yields one record per CDR3 protein. Counted here are some 80,000 distinct CDR3 sequences, just under 75% occurring once; the ten biggest clones make up about 9.5%. This CDR3 has 14 amino acids. Germline V gives CDR1 SGHDT, CDR2 YYEEEE. The trim removed 5 bases at V and 0 bases at J, leaving 5 bases unmatched.

This chain connects TRBV5-6 to TRBJ2-7; TRBD1 agrees at 7 bases. The sequence was collected from a woman between 35 and 50 years old with non-small cell lung cancer. Sequencing was performed on lung tumor tissue. CDR3 in amino acids: CASSSQGDSYEQYF. The CDR3 region has the DNA TGTGCCAGCAGTTCGCAGGGGGACTCCTACGAGCAGTACTTC.